This T cell receptor (beta chain) comes out of a study of blood T cell repertoires in COVID-19 (dated by TCRdb to 2019 to 2021). About the study as a whole: Samples covering the acute and convalescent phases of COVID-19 were provided by collaborators in the United States, Italy and Spain. The material from the prospective study consisted of cDNA or gDNA derived from T cells, B-cell-depleted T cells, or PBMCs. Deeply sampled blood TCRbeta repertoires from subjects exposed to, actively infected with, or recovered from COVID-19 were included in the dataset. The repertoires were released in a freely available public database meant as a resource for research on the immune response to SARS-CoV-2. Samples were obtained from the ongoing ImmuneRACE study (first 160 participants) and from 1,200 or so subjects provided by 6 global collaborators. The sample metadata nearly always contained a de-identified subject ID, COVID-19 status, age in years and sex. Where HLA class I and class II types were available, the types were taken from metadata supplied by the sample provider, not from assay-based typing.

CDR1 LGHDT and CDR2 YNNKEL are derived from the germline V gene (reference sequence). V is reduced by 6 bases and J by 7 bases, leaving a spacing of 21 bases between them. The CDR3 holds 15 amino acids from the cysteine to the phenylalanine. Only CDR3 DNA is held: 45 bases, read in frame from base 1. Collaborating institutions collected whole blood in K2EDTA tubes following their own protocols. For TCRbeta analysis, collaborator samples were shipped as frozen whole blood, as isolated PBMCs, or as DNA extracted from either sample type. TCRbeta CDR3 regions were amplified from genomic DNA by means of the immunoSEQ Assay, a bias-controlled multiplex PCR. The paper's processing steps were these. Nucleated cell counts per sample were estimated from amplification of reference gene primers within the assay. To quantify the absolute abundance of each unique TCRbeta CDR3 rearrangement, sequence reads were collapsed and filtered. For each sample, productive Simpson clonality was calculated by taking the square root of Simpson's diversity index across productive rearrangements. As stored in TCRdb, this immuneACCESS dataset retains in-frame rearrangements with V and J assigned. A fraction of the clones does not appear; measured against another copy, unresolved V genes explain less than half of the discrepancy, and the remainder lacks a known reason. The DNA gave D and trimming, while V, J and clone size come from that table. The sample includes hundreds of thousands of clones, with 83% observed a single time. Roughly 2.5% of the sample belongs to the ten largest clones.

Here is what the overall study found, with its caveats: How much clinical and demographic metadata was included differed by source and by participant, and the metadata was provided uncurated.

There are a few counts of this clone. Its antigen remains undetermined. No base quality information exists; no much larger clone differs at one position. The rearranged chain carries TRBV3-1 (or the pseudogene TRBV3-2) and TRBJ1-1; confidence is insufficient to name the D gene. The clonotype originates from a woman aged 40 to 50 with active or convalescent COVID-19. The source material was peripheral blood. CDR3 region: CASSSGYTQNDEAFF. The nucleotide sequence is TGTGCCAGCAGTTCGGGATACACCCAGAACGATGAAGCTTTCTTT.